The sequence of this TCR beta chain was determined in a study of cytomegalovirus exposure and HLA in healthy donors (dated by TCRdb to about 2017). Study-wide context: In an earlier analysis of 450 to 750 of the donors, 250 to 350 Gb of sequence data and roughly 100 million unique TCR beta sequences from 150 million to 200 million T cells were reported. An early release covering 550 to 650 HLA-typed donors comprised approximately 290 gigabases of sequencing data and around 86 million unique TCR sequences. Among the roughly 380 genotyped donors, more than 70% belonged to the genetic ancestry cluster associated with self-reported Caucasian donors. The study was designed to test whether signatures of past pathogen exposure could be identified by cataloging public T cell receptors. Using immunosequencing, the study profiled T cell repertoires from fewer than 700 subjects and related those repertoires to cytomegalovirus serostatus. In addition to the first cohort of 666 subjects, a separate validation cohort of 120 different subjects was used. High-throughput TCR immunosequencing, statistical association of individual TCRs with disease status, and machine learning were combined to predict cytomegalovirus infection status. To study patterns of TCR occurrence, a later analysis re-analyzed previously published TCR beta repertoires from 650 to 750 donors and added high-resolution HLA genotyping. Rather than using new phenotypic data, the later analysis identified candidate immune exposures from TCR beta sequences and from how often those sequences occurred across donors. An earlier analysis of nearly 600 of the donors applied high-throughput TCR beta sequencing to assess whether each TCR beta V gene segment acted as functional or pseudogenic. Donor age, sex, ethnicity and CMV serostatus were compiled alongside the repertoire data. A later genetic analysis took genome-wide SNP genotypes for about three fifths of the roughly 700 donors and used that subset as a discovery cohort. All discovery cohort repertoires had been generated on a single sequencing platform. HLA typing covered class I and class II loci at four-digit resolution. The number of typed donors differed by locus: about 629-630 for A, B, C, DRB1 and DQB1; approximately 530 for DQA1; about 600 for DPA1; and some 470 for DPB1. Because of strong linkage in the cohort, a few DR-DQ haplotypes were treated as single units for association and clustering. On average, over 200,000 unique TCR beta nucleotide sequences were sequenced per donor among some 420 genotyped donors of the cohort, with around 19% of those sequences being non-productive. On the study overall, not on this receptor specifically: A cluster of highly shared sequence variants was judged likely to be a technical artifact of the sequencing pipeline. Correlated functional status among segregating V segments might reflect linkage disequilibrium, but an unknown experimental factor could not be ruled out. A later analysis reported that several top co-occurrence clusters appeared linked to parvovirus B19, influenza, CMV and Epstein-Barr virus. An earlier analysis of 587 of the donors showed that most TCR beta V segments appeared in productive rearrangements either about 90% or about 30% of the time, which broadly matched IMGT annotations. A later analysis found that most CMV-associated TCR beta chains appeared HLA-restricted, with HLA associations seemingly driven largely by CMV exposure. CMV serostatus was the only immune exposure information available for the cohort. Compared with the 666-donor mean, donors in an Asian-associated ancestry cluster had fewer N-insertions in productive TCRs, according to a later genetic analysis. It was suggested by the authors that the approach could potentially be generalized to other disease states and immunological phenotypes. At a false discovery rate of 0.05, a later analysis linked 16,951 TCR beta sequences to specific HLA alleles. Presence/absence analyses assumed roughly uniform sequencing depth across donors, an assumption that may not hold. A total of some 180 TCR beta chains were listed by the study as associated with cytomegalovirus. The classifier was reported to diagnose cytomegalovirus status with high specificity and sensitivity in both the original cohort and the validation cohort. In vitro tests confirmed that a few of the cytomegalovirus-associated TCR beta chains recognize cytomegalovirus antigens. A further reported finding was that TCR beta sequences accurately predicted the HLA-A and HLA-B alleles for most subjects in the first cohort. Because counts were too low, seventeen rarely observed V segments, including chromosome 9 orphons, were excluded from the earlier analysis of under 650 of the donors. Because HLA typing was missing for some donors at each locus, association tests included only the typed subset. In a later analysis, TCR association rates were found to vary across HLA loci, with the most associated TCRs seen for DRB1 alleles and the fewest for HLA-C alleles. While some public TCRs were present in many individuals, most TCR sequences turned up only very rarely across donors. The cohort was sequenced for TCR beta chains only, and without alpha or paired-chain data the features that could be detected were limited. Because the 87-base-pair reads could not distinguish some IMGT-functional V segments, including TRBV6-2 and TRBV6-3, those segments were excluded. Strong co-occurrence of HLA alleles, especially DR and DQ, made assigning TCR associations to individual alleles difficult. In a later analysis, HLA-associated TCR beta chains showed more clonal expansion and lower generation probabilities than non-associated chains that were equally common. An association between a missense DCLRE1C variant and V-gene and J-gene trimming of TCR beta chains was found in a later genetic analysis and replicated in an independent cohort.

Preparation of the library involved the immunoSEQ multiplex PCR assay. The multiplex PCR relied on a mix of 60 forward primers for TCR Vbeta segments and 13 reverse primers for TCR Jbeta segments. The CDR3 region of rearranged TCR beta genes was amplified from genomic DNA by a multiplex PCR assay. The Illumina HiSeq System was used to sequence the amplified TCR beta libraries as 87-base-pair reads. In the original analysis: Across the roughly 600 repertoires, a later analysis counted 75 million to 90 million unique TCR beta chains, roughly 11 million of which were shared by at least two donors. Raw reads were error-corrected and collapsed into unique sequences by a nearest-neighbor algorithm in which closely related sequences were merged to remove PCR and sequencing errors. To assign V, D and J gene segments, CDR3 sequences were aligned to IMGT reference sequences. For a sequence to be retained, a match of at least six nucleotides to both a V gene segment and a J gene segment was required. Rearrangements were called productive when the CDR3 lacked stop codons and stayed in frame with V and J; all others were non-productive. CDR3 was defined according to IMGT convention as the region running from the second conserved V-encoded cysteine to the conserved J-encoded phenylalanine. The earlier analysis of approximately 590 of the donors excluded any sequence lacking an unambiguous match to a single V gene segment. An earlier analysis of about 590 of the donors classified V segments as functional when productive rearrangements were above 56.7% and as segregating when the standard deviation between donors was above 5%. To diagnose cytomegalovirus status from the catalog of TCR beta chain sequences, a statistical classification framework was built. V and J gene assignment, in a later analysis, came from comparing TCR nucleotide sequences with IMGT/GENE-DB human TR gene sequences. The TCRdist pipeline was used in a later analysis to assign CDR3 sequences and most-parsimonious VDJ recombination scenarios. In a later analysis, each TCR beta chain was defined by its CDR3 amino acid sequence together with its V-gene family, and reads lacking a unique V-gene family were excluded. In a later analysis, 500 to 700 highly shared, low-generation-probability nucleotide sequences were removed to address suspected cross-contamination and a sequencing artifact. In a later analysis, a clonal expansion index was calculated for each public chain from normalized within-repertoire ranks of inferred template counts. In a later analysis, generation probabilities were computed using a VDJ recombination model fitted to out-of-frame rearrangements, and the results were checked against IGoR. A later analysis scored TCR-TCR, TCR-HLA and TCR-CMV co-occurrence with hypergeometric tests, applying a repertoire-size bias correction to TCR pairs. False discovery rates were estimated in a later analysis by permuting HLA or CMV assignments 20 times. In a later analysis, co-occurring TCRs were grouped using DBSCAN, with TCRdist sequence similarity added in when clustering inside HLA-allele-positive subsets. Repertoires with fewer than 30,000 or more than 120,000 public chains, plus five repertoires with anomalous nucleotide sharing, were excluded from co-occurrence clustering. The table was pulled from immuneACCESS by TCRdb, which kept in-frame rearrangements only. Such tables lose some clones; where checked, under half of the loss comes from unresolved V genes, and the rest has no known cause. V and J calls and clone size are given by that table; D and trimming were obtained from the DNA. The sample table contains fewer than 150,000 clones; only one count was recorded for 73% of them. Of the sample, about an eighth is held by the ten largest clones.

After removal of 5 bases from V and 3 bases from J, the junction retains 4 bases not matched to a gene. The CDR3 holds 15 amino acids from the cysteine to the phenylalanine. Solely the CDR3 DNA is kept, with 45 bases framed from the first base. CDR1 and CDR2, per the germline V gene (reference sequence), are SGHAT and FQDESV. As to this clone: The antigen this receptor binds is unknown. No base-level quality is on record; no much larger clone is a single base apart.

In total, 630 or so healthy bone marrow donors made up the cohort. Cohort members were all nominally healthy when sampled, although unrecorded immune exposures were likely present. CMV serostatus was positive for 289 and negative for about 50% of the roughly 700 cohort members, and was not recorded for this donor. A peripheral blood sample was collected from each donor, and TCR beta sequencing was performed on peripheral blood mononuclear cells. Genomic DNA was extracted from the blood cell samples with the Qiagen DNeasy Blood Extraction Kit. The chain is encoded by TRBV11-1 joined to TRBJ1-6; 7 bases in the middle match TRBD1. The sequence derives from a human donor in good health. Sequencing used PBMCs. Here is the DNA: TGTGCCAGCAGCCCCCGACAGGGCTATAATTCACCCCTCCACTTT. Its coded protein is CASSPRQGYNSPLHF.